Below are 17 T cell receptor beta chains sequenced from a single sample in a study of T cell responses to AZD1222 COVID-19 vaccine. Profiling relied on immunoSEQ multiplex PCR, and the TCRdb table lists in-frame clones only, not all of them. The sample consists of roughly 100,000 clones, around 87% of them appearing once. The material sequenced was peripheral blood, taken 28 days after the second AZD1222 dose. These receptors were obtained from an adult who received the AZD1222 COVID-19 vaccine.

The chain employs TRBV6-5 and TRBJ2-7; D remains ambiguous. The length of the CDR3 is 13 residues. CDR1 is MNHEY and CDR2 is SVGAGI in the germline V gene. The V end lost 5 bases, the J end lost 3 bases, and 11 bases lay between the germline ends. The CDR3 nucleotides are TGTGCCAGCAGTAGGACGGTGTTCTACGAGCAGTACTTC. Translation gives CASSRTVFYEQYF.

This chain uses TRBV2 with TRBJ2-2, with D unresolved. This CDR3 contains 12 residues. V lost 6 bases and J lost 4, with 6 bases in between. The V gene's germline CDR1 is SNHLY and CDR2 FYNNEI. The CDR3 is CASRKGTGELFF. CDR3 nucleotide sequence: TGTGCCAGCAGGAAGGGCACCGGGGAGCTGTTTTTT. Variable domain in full (rest from reference TRBV2 and TRBJ2-2): EPEVTQTPSHQVTQMGQEVILRCVPISNHLYFYWYRQILGQKVEFLVSFYNNEISEKSEIFDDQFSVERPDGSNFTLKIRSTKLEDSAMYFCASRKGTGELFFGEGSRLTVL.

V gene TRBV6-5 combines with J gene TRBJ1-2, with 7 bases identical to TRBD1. Trimming removed 7 bases from V and 8 bases from J; junction bases left unmatched: 10. The germline V gene encodes CDR1 MNHEY and CDR2 SVGAGI. The CDR3 is 13 residues long. CDR3 protein: CASKVQGSEGYTF. CDR3 in DNA: TGTGCCAGCAAAGTACAGGGGAGTGAGGGCTACACCTTC.

This clone occurred a few times. The CDR3 spells CASSVYGTYEQYF. CDR3 DNA sequence: TGTGCCAGCAGTGTGTATGGGACCTACGAGCAGTACTTC. V usage is TRBV25-1 and J usage is TRBJ2-7, with D uncertain. Trimming pared 4 bases from V and 2 bases from J, leaving 9 bases between. CDR1 is MGHDK and CDR2 is SYGVNS in the germline V gene. This CDR3 spans 13 amino acids.

The chain uses TRBV5-4 and TRBJ2-2; 9 bases match TRBD1. The CDR3 consists of 16 residues. With V trimmed by 4 bases and J by 2 bases, 6 bases remained unmatched. Germline V lookup: CDR1 SGHNT, CDR2 YYREEE (reference sequence). Written as DNA, the CDR3 is TGTGCCAGCAGCCTGCCGGGACAGGGTAACACCGGGGAGCTGTTTTTT. This encodes CASSLPGQGNTGELFF.

The V gene is TRBV2, the J gene TRBJ2-2; the D is unclear. CDR1 SNHLY and CDR2 FYNNEI come from the germline V gene. The V end was cut by 6 bases, the J end by 9 bases, with 8 bases between. This CDR3 region has 11 residues. For the CDR3, the DNA is TGTGCCAGCAGCCCACTCAGGGAGCTGTTTTTT. Translating it yields CASSPLRELFF.

The chain recombines TRBV4-1 with TRBJ2-3; D is uncertain. This CDR3 is built from 14 residues. Trimming cost V 1 base and J 4 bases, with 9 bases left between them. Germline lookup yields CDR1 MGHRA and CDR2 YSYEKL. CDR3 DNA: TGCGCCAGCAGCCAAGTCGAGGTAGCAGATACGCAGTATTTT. This translates into CASSQVEVADTQYF.

The chain combines TRBV27 with TRBJ1-6, with 7 bases that match TRBD1. The CDR3 has 16 residues. The germline V gene encodes CDR1 MNHEY and CDR2 SMNVEV (reference sequence). Trimming at V came to 5 bases and at J to 3 bases, leaving 7 bases not matched to a gene. CDR3 nucleotides: TGTGCCAGCAGTCCCAGGGGGGGAATCTATAATTCACCCCTCCACTTT. Its translation is CASSPRGGIYNSPLHF.

The chain uses TRBV7-2 and TRBJ1-6; TRBD1 is a possible D gene (5 bases). Trimming left V 5 bases short and J 8 bases short, with 13 bases between. The V gene's germline CDR1 is SGHTA and CDR2 FQGNSA. The CDR3 sequence is 14 residues long. The CDR3 sequence: CASSPRQSYSPLHF. The DNA of the CDR3 is TGTGCCAGCAGCCCACGACAGAGCTATTCACCCCTCCACTTT.

In nucleotides, the CDR3 is TGTGCCAGCAGCCTCGCCGGGGCGGGCGGGGAGCTGTTTTTT. This codes for CASSLAGAGGELFF. The chain uses TRBV4-2 and TRBJ2-2; D may correspond to TRBD1 or TRBD2 (5 bases each). The CDR3 sequence is 14 residues long. CDR1 and CDR2 (germline): LGHNA, YNFKEQ. The ends were cut back, 4 bases at V and 7 bases at J, with 13 bases in the middle.

This chain joins TRBV7-3 and TRBJ2-7, with 11 bases fitting TRBD1. The CDR3 runs 15 residues. J gave up 4 bases and V 5 bases, and 7 bases lay outside the gene matches. In germline, CDR1 is SGHTA, CDR2 FQGTGA. This CDR3 reads CASSAGTGGVYEQYF. CDR3 coding DNA: TGTGCCAGCAGCGCCGGGACAGGGGGAGTTTACGAGCAGTACTTC.

The V and J genes are TRBV12-3 or TRBV12-4 and TRBJ1-1, with D possibly being TRBD1 (6 bases). The V gene lost 6 bases and the J gene lost 5 bases, with 13 bases spanning the gap. The CDR3 covers 13 residues. CDR3 nucleotides: TGTGCCAGCAGACTTGACAGGAGGACTGAAGCTTTCTTT. Protein: CASRLDRRTEAFF.

V gene TRBV19 combines with J gene TRBJ2-7; D may correspond to TRBD1 or TRBD2 (6 bases each). This CDR3 is 16 amino acids long. Trimming took off 2 bases at V and 7 bases at J, with 21 bases between the two ends. CDR1 is LNHDA, CDR2 SQIVND, per germline (reference sequence). CDR3 loop: CASSIRAQGRAGEQYF. The CDR3, as DNA: TGTGCCAGTAGTATAAGGGCGCAGGGGCGAGCGGGTGAGCAGTACTTC.

The chain carries TRBV6-2 or TRBV6-3 and TRBJ1-2; D gene ambiguous. The germline V and J ends were trimmed by 0 bases and 1 base, with 12 bases remaining between them. CDR3 length: 16 amino acids. CDR1 and CDR2 (germline): MNHEY, SVGEGT. For the CDR3, the DNA is TGTGCCAGCAGTTACTCTGGGCAAGAAATTAACTATGGCTACACCTTC. As protein: CASSYSGQEINYGYTF.

The genes are TRBV6-5 and TRBJ2-2, with unresolved D. CDR1 MNHEY and CDR2 SVGAGI come from the germline V gene. This CDR3 is 13 amino acids long. V was trimmed by 8 bases and J by 10 bases, leaving 17 bases between them. In DNA, the CDR3 is TGTGCCAGCCAACAAAGATCCGTGTTGGAGCTGTTTTTT. Its protein is CASQQRSVLELFF.

The V call is TRBV25-1, the J call TRBJ1-1, with D possibly matching TRBD1 (5 bases). Germline V gene data show CDR1 as MGHDK and CDR2 as SYGVNS. Trimming took off 2 bases at V and 12 bases at J, with 16 bases between the two ends. This CDR3 has 13 amino acids. The CDR3 DNA reads TGTGCCAGCAGTGAACGACTCGGCGGGGGGTCTTTCTTT. Its translation is CASSERLGGGSFF.

The chain uses TRBV7-9 and TRBJ2-3, with 7 positions matching TRBD1. Unmatched junction bases numbered 7, after V lost 1 base and J lost 6 bases. Germline V gene data show CDR1 as SEHNR and CDR2 as FQNEAQ (reference sequence). This CDR3 comprises 15 residues. In nucleotides, the CDR3 is TGTGCCAGCAGCTTAGGAGACAGGGATTCGGATACGCAGTATTTT. It is translated as CASSLGDRDSDTQYF. Full variable domain (missing parts from reference TRBV7-9 and TRBJ2-3): DTGVSQNPRHKITKRGQNVTFRCDPISEHNRLYWYRQTLGQGPEFLTYFQNEAQLEKSRLLSDRFSAERPKGSFSTLEIQRTEQGDSAMYLCASSLGDRDSDTQYFGPGTRLTVL.